This T cell receptor (beta chain) was recorded in a study of T cells in Graves' hyperthyroidism and ophthalmopathy. About this clonotype itself: The antigen remains unidentified.

Every diagnosis used clinical symptoms, serum thyroxine and TRAb, thyroid ultrasound and orbital computed tomography. Amplified TCR beta CDR3 regions came from RNA transcripts. Primed by the HTBI set, a first-round RT-PCR was run on the TCR CDR3. Using its own MiXCR run on the multiplex PCR reads, TCRdb lists one record per CDR3 protein. Of a few hundred thousand distinct CDR3 sequences listed, 15% to 19% are singletons. Study results and caveats: A 13 V-J model separated ophthalmopathy from stable hyperthyroidism. Blood held most thyroid clonotypes expanded above 0.001 frequency.

The CDR3 has 14 amino acids. The V gene lost 2 bases and the J gene lost 3 bases, with 13 bases spanning the gap. CDR1 SQVTM and CDR2 ANQGSEA come from the germline V gene. This receptor was identified in a woman aged 18-29 years with Graves' hyperthyroidism that later progressed to Graves' ophthalmopathy. The V gene is TRBV29-1, the J gene TRBJ1-1; the D gene is possibly TRBD1 (6 bases). The sequenced material came from blood. Here the CDR3 DNA reads TGCAGCGTTGAAAGGGGGTTGGTGGACACTGAAGCTTTCTTT. It encodes CSVERGLVDTEAFF.